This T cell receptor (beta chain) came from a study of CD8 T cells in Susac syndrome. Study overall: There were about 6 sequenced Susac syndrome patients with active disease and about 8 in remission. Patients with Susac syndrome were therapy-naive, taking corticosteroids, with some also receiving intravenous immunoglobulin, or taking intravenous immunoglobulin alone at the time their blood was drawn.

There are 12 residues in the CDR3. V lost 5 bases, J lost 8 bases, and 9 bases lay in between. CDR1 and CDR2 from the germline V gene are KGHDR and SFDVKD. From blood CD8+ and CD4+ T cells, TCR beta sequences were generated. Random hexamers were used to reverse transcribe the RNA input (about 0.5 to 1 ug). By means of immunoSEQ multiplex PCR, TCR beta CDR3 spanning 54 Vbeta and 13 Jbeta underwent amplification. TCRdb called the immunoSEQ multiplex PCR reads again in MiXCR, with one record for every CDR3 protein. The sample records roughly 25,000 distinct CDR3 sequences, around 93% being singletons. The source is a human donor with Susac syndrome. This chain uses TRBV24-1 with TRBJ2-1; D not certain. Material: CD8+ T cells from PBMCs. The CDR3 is CATSVGNYEQFF. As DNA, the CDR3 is TGTGCCACCAGTGTAGGGAATTATGAGCAGTTCTTC.